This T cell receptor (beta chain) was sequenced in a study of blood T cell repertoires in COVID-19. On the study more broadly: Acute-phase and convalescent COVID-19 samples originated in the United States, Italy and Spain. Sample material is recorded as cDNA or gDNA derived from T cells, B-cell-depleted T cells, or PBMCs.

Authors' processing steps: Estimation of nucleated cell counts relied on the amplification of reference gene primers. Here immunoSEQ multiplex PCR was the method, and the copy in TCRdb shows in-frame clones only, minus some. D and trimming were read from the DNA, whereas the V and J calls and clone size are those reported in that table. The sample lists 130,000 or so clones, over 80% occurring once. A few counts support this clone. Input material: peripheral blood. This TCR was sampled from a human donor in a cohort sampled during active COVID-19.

The CDR3 region has the DNA TGCGCCAGCAGCTTGTCCCAGAACAATGAGCAGTTCTTC. Translating gives CASSLSQNNEQFF. This chain connects TRBV5-1 to TRBJ2-1; D is unresolved. Trimming removed 1 base at V and 5 bases at J, with 7 bases between. CDR3 length equals 13 residues. The germline gives CDR1 SGHRS, CDR2 YFSETQ.